The rows below give T cell receptor beta chains drawn from one sample of a study of cytomegalovirus exposure and HLA in healthy donors. Data came from immunoSEQ multiplex PCR; TCRdb stores just in-frame clones and leaves some out. The repertoire holds about 200,000 clones, 70% to 80% seen once, with about 2.7% in the top ten. Sequenced input: PBMCs. Receptor source: a woman between 25 and 40 years old in good health and CMV-seronegative. The conserved cysteine and the conserved F or W are not part of the CDR3 here.

length: 12; V: TRBV28; CDR3: ASSFRGSSCEQY
length: 11; V: TRBV29-1; CDR3: SVGIASTDTQY
length: 10; V: TRBV6-6; CDR3: ASSYGGTEQF
length: 11; V: TRBV10-3; CDR3: AILMDRVSGYT
length: 14; V: TRBV5-6; CDR3: ASSLGTASNTGELF
length: 12; V: TRBV5-1; CDR3: ASSLAASDGEPY
length: 16; V: TRBV10-3; CDR3: AISEWGTAKELTDTQY
length: 10; V: TRBV6-5; CDR3: ASSPAGGGYT
length: 12; V: TRBV4-1; CDR3: ASASGIFTYEQY
length: 13; V: TRBV14; CDR3: ASSQGTGVYYEQY
length: 14; V: TRBV27; CDR3: ASRRGTSGRTDTQY
length: 12; V: TRBV2; CDR3: ASKEAGGQETQY
length: 14; V: TRBV10-3; CDR3: AIRRGTSGGMDTQY
length: 12; V: TRBV18; CDR3: ASSPGLARYEQY
length: 13; V: TRBV7-8; CDR3: ASSLGQGLSYEQY
length: 11; V: TRBV30; CDR3: AWRRGPYYEQY
length: 13; V: TRBV11-2; CDR3: ASSLPGGGTGELF
length: 11; V: TRBV27; CDR3: ASSSRGPYEQY
length: 13; V: TRBV9; CDR3: ASSVGLAGGYEQF
length: 15; V: TRBV11-2; CDR3: ASSPPWGGGYRNEQF
length: 11; V: TRBV27; CDR3: ASSLAGNQPQH
length: 12; V: TRBV30; CDR3: AWSLRGGSDTQY
length: 11; V: TRBV19; CDR3: ASSRVAAETQY
length: 12; V: TRBV18; CDR3: ASSPTVSGNTIY
length: 14; V: TRBV5-4; CDR3: ASSLGGSSGTETQY
length: 13; V: TRBV18; CDR3: ASSPTRDSGNTIY
length: 16; V: TRBV29-1; CDR3: SAETRDRGSSVQETQY
length: 11; V: TRBV27; CDR3: ASRQTGVNEQF
length: 15; V: TRBV29-1; CDR3: SVEGGTRRIYYNEQF
length: 14; V: TRBV9; CDR3: ASLPTTSGGYNEQF
length: 11; V: TRBV30; CDR3: AWSVRTPNEQF
length: 13; V: TRBV4-1; CDR3: ASSPGGSSYNEQF
length: 11; V: TRBV30; CDR3: AWTVSGANVLT
length: 13; V: TRBV11-2; CDR3: ASSLNRLATNEQF
length: 11; V: TRBV7-6; CDR3: ASSLQVNTEAF
length: 10; V: TRBV19; CDR3: ASSYRGSQAF
length: 12; V: TRBV9; CDR3: ASSVFSGADEQF
length: 13; V: TRBV5-1; CDR3: ASSEGQGLGSPLH
length: 15; V: TRBV10-3; CDR3: AISERGQGIGPDTQY
length: 14; V: TRBV5-1; CDR3: ASSLAVGTGKGEQY
length: 11; V: TRBV30; CDR3: AWQGGANEKLF
length: 15; V: TRBV11-2; CDR3: ASSLHNNRGGNQPQH
length: 14; V: TRBV6-5; CDR3: ASSYSPFGAVIGYT
length: 12; V: TRBV2; CDR3: ASRSGLNTDTQY
length: 13; V: TRBV6-4; CDR3: ASSVSQGSLNEQF
length: 12; V: TRBV6-6; CDR3: ASSYSSEGVGYT
length: 11; V: TRBV13; CDR3: ASSLLAQETQY
length: 12; V: TRBV28; CDR3: ASSFFWGAGELF
length: 15; V: TRBV27; CDR3: ASSPGLAGVYSYEQY